This section outlines one TCR beta chain sequence together with its context. Its matching antigen is unknown. The read ends 3 residues before the CDR3 terminus; that terminus is restored from the germline J gene. All participants had a single incident cervical HPV16 infection, and prevalent HPV16 infections were excluded. The V segment lost 4 bases and the J segment 3 bases; nucleotides outside the gene matches: 6. The CDR3 runs 15 residues. The V gene's germline CDR1 is SGHRS and CDR2 YFSETQ. The sample belongs to a study of T cells in women clearing cervical HPV infection. Across the study: Case blood drawn at lesion detection; control blood after infection cleared. Case blood was drawn a median approximately 150 days after lesion detection. Study-wide results and caveats: Cases carried less TRBV6-7 than controls: about 0.1% versus 0.15%.

Repertoires were generated with immunoSEQ multiplex PCR, while TCRdb's copy carries only in-frame clones and drops some. Recorded here are about 26,000 clones; the top ten clones represent 11%. The receptor was derived from a woman aged 18-70 years with a cervical HPV16 infection that either progressed to CIN3+ or cleared (not recorded which). Sequenced: blood buffy coat. The chain couples TRBV5-1 to TRBJ2-3; 9 bases line up with TRBD1. Partial CDR3 DNA: TGCGCCAGCAGCGTGCTACAGGGGGCAACAGATACG. It codes for CASSVLQGATDT. In full, the CDR3 reads CASSVLQGATDTQYF. Variable domain in full (rest from reference TRBV5-1 and TRBJ2-3): KAGVTQTPRYLIKTRGQQVTLSCSPISGHRSVSWYQQTPGQGLQFLFEYFSETQRNKGNFPGRFSGRQFSNSRSEMNVSTLELGDSALYLCASSVLQGATDTQYFGPGTRLTVL.